A single sample is the source of the 17 T cell receptor beta chains below, sequenced in a study of T cells expressing NK-cell markers. TCRdb re-called the 5' RACE reads and catalogs CDR3 proteins one per entry, DNA excluded. This listing includes about 440,000 distinct CDR3 sequences. The sequencing sample was made of blood T cells: a sorted CD56 or NKG2C T cell subset, CD4+ or CD8+ T cells, or bulk PBMC T cells (not recorded which). Receptor source: a woman aged 18 to 69 in good health.

The chain is built from TRBV12-5 and TRBJ1-3; TCRdb indicates TRBD1, and absent DNA this call remains unverified. CDR3 size: 13 residues. Germline CDR1 reads LGHNT; CDR2 reads FRNRAP. The CDR3 protein is CASGRFVRDTIYF.

The genes are TRBV24-1 and TRBJ1-3; TCRdb indicates TRBD1, and absent DNA this call remains unverified. Germline CDR1 and CDR2: KGHDR and SFDVKD. This CDR3 region has 15 residues. Here the CDR3 reads CATSEPQDSGNTIYF.

The chain uses TRBV7-3 and TRBJ1-1; absent DNA, TCRdb's TRBD1 call cannot be checked. The germline gives CDR1 SGHTA, CDR2 FQGTGA. The CDR3 covers 16 residues. CDR3 sequence: CASSQYPSGGDTEAFF.

The chain has TRBV12-3 or TRBV12-4 and TRBJ1-5; TCRdb picks TRBD1, but there is no DNA to check that call. This CDR3 spans 14 amino acids. The CDR3 spells CASSPGQFNQPQHF.

This chain joins TRBV12-3 or TRBV12-4 and TRBJ1-2. This CDR3 is 14 amino acids long. The CDR3 reads CASSLSMVTHGYTF.

This CDR3 reads CASSRSGSGADTQYF. The chain links TRBV5-6 to TRBJ2-3; there is no DNA to check the TCRdb D call of TRBD2. Germline assignment: CDR1 SGHDT and CDR2 YYEEEE. This CDR3 has 15 residues. Full variable domain (remainder filled in from reference TRBV5-6 and TRBJ2-3): DAGVTQSPTHLIKTRGQQVTLRCSPKSGHDTVSWYQQALGQGPQFIFQYYEEEERQRGNFPDRFSGHQFPNYSSELNVNALLLGDSALYLCASSRSGSGADTQYFGPGTRLTVL.

This chain connects TRBV2 to TRBJ1-3. The V gene's germline CDR1 is SNHLY and CDR2 FYNNEI. The CDR3 totals 15 residues. The CDR3 reads CASSVFWVSGNTIYF.

The chain couples TRBV27 to TRBJ2-1; with no DNA, the TCRdb D assignment of TRBD2 cannot be verified. Germline V CDR1 and CDR2: MNHEY, SMNVEV (reference sequence). The CDR3 totals 15 residues. The CDR3 loop is CASSYTGTRVDEQFF.

The chain combines TRBV20-1 with TRBJ2-7. The CDR3 extends over 14 amino acids. CDR1 and CDR2 from the germline V gene are DFQATT and SNEGSKA (reference sequence). CDR3: CSARVPDTTYEQYF.

This chain uses TRBV20-1 with TRBJ2-1; the D gene TCRdb calls, TRBD2, cannot be checked with no DNA. From germline, CDR1 is DFQATT and CDR2 SNEGSKA (reference sequence). The CDR3 sequence is 14 residues long. CDR3 sequence reads: CSANSGRAYNEQFF.

This chain uses TRBV9 with TRBJ2-4; the D call of TRBD1 rests on TCRdb alone, since no DNA is present to check it. The CDR3 runs to 17 residues. The V gene's germline CDR1 is SGDLS and CDR2 YYNGEE. The CDR3 region is CASSVVRPGVGKNIQYF.

The chain recombines TRBV11-2 with TRBJ2-1; checking the TCRdb D call of TRBD2 is not possible without DNA. This CDR3 comprises 15 residues. Germline CDR1 and CDR2: SGHAT and FQNNGV. The CDR3 spells CASRLAGVQHNEQFF.

The CDR3 spells CASSLGLPRASEAFF. The chain links TRBV7-2 to TRBJ1-1; no DNA is available, so the TRBD1 call from TCRdb remains unchecked. This CDR3 is built from 15 residues. CDR1 is SGHTA and CDR2 is FQGNSA in the germline V gene.

The chain employs TRBV20-1 and TRBJ2-1; the TCRdb D gene call, TRBD1, has no DNA to confirm it. Germline V gene data show CDR1 as DFQATT and CDR2 as SNEGSKA (reference sequence). The CDR3 runs 14 residues. CDR3 in amino acids: CSARGAGTVGEQFF.

V gene TRBV9 combines with J gene TRBJ2-1; the TCRdb D gene call, TRBD1, has no DNA to confirm it. The CDR3 sequence is 14 residues long. Per the germline V gene, CDR1 is SGDLS and CDR2 is YYNGEE. CDR3 residues: CASNVGASYNEQFF.

The chain employs TRBV20-1 and TRBJ2-7; with no DNA, the TCRdb D assignment of TRBD1 cannot be verified. CDR1 is DFQATT, CDR2 SNEGSKA, per germline (reference sequence). CDR3 length: 13 residues. This CDR3 reads CSGRGDRSYEQYF.

The chain has TRBV20-1 and TRBJ1-2; absent DNA, TCRdb's TRBD1 call cannot be checked. Germline CDR1 and CDR2: DFQATT and SNEGSKA (reference sequence). This CDR3 comprises 12 residues. The CDR3: CSASSRDEGYTF.